This T cell receptor beta chain was obtained from a study of beta chain features in type 1 diabetes (dated by TCRdb to the late 2010s). As for the study more broadly: Mean age, gender distribution, total cell number and subset yield did not differ between patients and healthy donors. Across all samples, 90 million to 130 million sorted cells were examined, and cell number per subset correlated strongly with RNA yield. The study compared TCRB repertoires of sorted circulating CD4+ T cell subsets between recently diagnosed type 1 diabetes patients and matched healthy donors. Whereas all 30 or so donors provided naive and central memory subsets, regulatory and stem cell-like memory subsets were isolated from just 8 patients and about eight healthy donors.

Each donor gave one peripheral blood draw, averaging approximately 120 mL, which was collected into heparinised tubes. A BD FACSAria II and a panel including CD45RO, CCR7, CD25, CD127, CD95 and CD27 were used to sort naive, central memory, regulatory and stem cell-like memory CD4+ T cells. Every sorted population had a purity above 98%. Right away, PBMCs were isolated by Lymphoprep density gradient centrifugation and were stained directly, with no culture step. So that batch effects would be minimized, each experiment stained and sorted samples in pairs, pairing one healthy donor with one patient. Here V drops 6 bases and J drops 9 bases, and the junction holds 12 bases not matched to any gene. The cysteine opens and the phenylalanine closes a CDR3 of 14 amino acids. Only the CDR3 portion is preserved as DNA: 42 bases, with reading frame beginning at the first base. Based on the germline V gene (reference sequence), the CDR1 and CDR2 sequences are PRHDT and FYEKMQ.

Overall results and qualifications from the work: Shorter templates might be favored by PCR, yet because patient and control samples were amplified and corrected together, any such skew would affect both groups equally. Because cDNA was sequenced instead of genomic DNA, activated cells with high expression could be over-represented, although the groups did not differ in activation or CD3 levels. In all four CD4+ subsets, TCRB CDR3 length was moderately but significantly shorter in type 1 diabetes patients. Because small numbers of individuals were included in the HLA sub-analyses, any influence of HLA type on TCRB rearrangement was left unresolved. At VDJ recombination sites, patients with type 1 diabetes made fewer insertions and deleted more nucleotides, a pattern implying thymic rearrangement abnormalities. Naive, central memory and regulatory TCRB repertoires appeared more similar among patients than among healthy donors.

All of the isolated RNA was reverse transcribed with the High Capacity cDNA Reverse Transcription Kit, so expressed TCRB transcripts were sequenced. Deep immunoSEQ sequencing was performed on naive, central memory and regulatory T cell samples, with an average of approximately 4 million total reads per sample. Sorted cells were lysed in RLT buffer, and RNA was extracted using DNase-treated RNeasy Micro or Mini kits according to cell number. To prevent cross-contamination, every cell subset was processed on its own, while patient and healthy donor samples were processed together. TCRB sequences were amplified from cDNA with the immunoSEQ multiplex PCR, producing 87-bp fragments spanning the CDR3 region. Amplicons were sequenced on the Illumina HiSeq platform. As for the original processing: PCR bias was corrected computationally using synthetic template baselines, and reads within Hamming distance 2 were collapsed, with unmergeable singletons discarded. Reads were aligned to IMGT to assign V, D and J genes, CDR3 length, and insertions or deletions at six rearrangement sites. Clonotype counts were normalized to sorted cell number within each subset before computing true diversity and Gini coefficients with the tcR R package. The overlap coefficient, calculated on TCRB nucleotide sequences, was used to quantify repertoire sharing. As a proxy for the pre-selection repertoire, out-of-frame TCRB sequences from naive cells were analyzed. Drawn from immuneACCESS, this table holds only the in-frame rearrangements with V and J called that TCRdb kept. Clones are partly lost; checked studies trace under half to an unresolved V gene and leave the rest unexplained. The DNA gave D and trimming, while V, J and clone size come from that table. The sample table holds under 950,000 clones, of which roughly 16% were seen once. The biggest ten clones account for 0.02% to 0.03% of the sample.

This clone was seen a few times. Its antigen has not been determined. No quality values exist for individual bases; no much larger clone is one base distant. The specimen was naive CD4+ T cells from blood. The sample's cell subset or site label is to be understood as: true naive CD4+ T cells. This TCR was recovered from a woman between 18 and 29 years old in good health. The chain is made from TRBV13 and TRBJ2-3; the central 7 bases match TRBD2. In nucleotide form, the sequence is TGTGCCAGCAGTAGGGACTATCCCGCCGGGACGCAGTATTTT. Its translation reads: CASSRDYPAGTQYF.